Given below is one TCR beta chain in context. This may come from a read error, since a much larger clone is one base off. This sample is drawn from a study of molecular identifiers for immune sequencing clone quantification. Overall study context: Naive CD8 cell RNA, from around 20,000 or 100,000 cells, was split five ways in replicates, with four sequenced.

Bulk TCR libraries used previously described methods and listed TCR primers. A single record per CDR3 protein comes from TCRdb applying MiXCR to the PCR reads. The sample shows about 510,000 distinct CDR3 sequences, 25% of them seen only once. Per germline, CDR1 SQVTM and CDR2 ANQGSEA. This CDR3 contains 14 residues. The material sequenced was naive CD8+ T cells from blood, with Jurkat cell RNA spiked in. The subset is: FACS-sorted CD8+CD4-CCR7+CD45RA+ naive T cells. This receptor was obtained from a human donor in good health. Some libraries in this study had Jurkat cell RNA spiked in. The chain recombines TRBV29-1 with TRBJ2-5; D uncertain. This CDR3 reads CSVEGNLLGKTRYF. The CDR3 coding sequence is TGCAGCGTTGAAGGGAACCTCTTGGGGAAGACCCGGTACTTC.